Listed below are T cell receptor beta chains from one sample, sequenced in a study of human T cells and chemical hapten exposure. TCRdb reprocessed the RACE reads via MiXCR and lists one record per CDR3 protein. The sample consists of roughly 80,000 distinct CDR3 sequences, around 15% of them appearing once. Sequencing was performed on whole blood, taken in connection with sensitization to the hapten diphenylcyclopropenone (DPC). The receptors shown here come from a woman between 45 and 65 years old with alopecia areata. Some clones in this sample may be carry-over from other donors' samples. The CDR3 runs from the conserved cysteine through the conserved F or W. Fields, in order: J gene, clone size, D gene, V gene, CDR3 DNA, CDR3 protein. A D gene is named only where the DNA matches it firmly. Size values are once, few and many counts, or a class for expanded clones, and some rows have none.

j_gene: TRBJ2-5
abundance: few
d_gene: .
v_gene: TRBV20-1
CDR3nt: TGCAGTGCTAGGTCGCCCCAAACAGGGTACCAAGAGACCCAGTACTTC
CDR3aa: CSARSPQTGYQETQYF

j_gene: TRBJ1-4
abundance: many
d_gene: .
v_gene: TRBV29-1
CDR3nt: TGCAGCGTTGAAGATTACGGTGAAAAACTGTTTTTT
CDR3aa: CSVEDYGEKLFF

j_gene: TRBJ2-6
abundance: .
d_gene: .
v_gene: TRBV6-6
CDR3nt: TGTGCCAGCCGAGGCAGGATATCCTCTGGGGCCAACGTCCTGACTTTC
CDR3aa: CASRGRISSGANVLTF

j_gene: TRBJ2-7
abundance: .
d_gene: TRBD2
v_gene: TRBV6-2/TRBV6-3
CDR3nt: TGTGCCAGCAGTAAAGGGCTAGCGGGAGGCCCCAACGAGCAGTACTTC
CDR3aa: CASSKGLAGGPNEQYF

j_gene: TRBJ2-2
abundance: few
d_gene: .
v_gene: TRBV20-1
CDR3nt: TGCAGTGCCCGAATCGCGGGGTTGGGGGAGCTGTTTTTT
CDR3aa: CSARIAGLGELFF

j_gene: TRBJ2-7
abundance: .
d_gene: .
v_gene: TRBV6-5
CDR3nt: TGTACCTCCAGAGGGAGCGCGAGCTCCTACGAGCAGTACTTC
CDR3aa: CTSRGSASSYEQYF

j_gene: TRBJ2-2
abundance: .
d_gene: TRBD2
v_gene: TRBV9
CDR3nt: TGTGCCAGCAGCGTAGGAAGAGCGGGAGCGGGCGGGGAGCTGTTTTTT
CDR3aa: CASSVGRAGAGGELFF

j_gene: TRBJ2-7
abundance: .
d_gene: TRBD2
v_gene: TRBV11-2
CDR3nt: TGTGCCAGCAGCTTAGTATTCCTAGCGGGGGACTACGAGCAGTACTTC
CDR3aa: CASSLVFLAGDYEQYF

j_gene: TRBJ1-2
abundance: few
d_gene: .
v_gene: TRBV12-3/TRBV12-4
CDR3nt: TGTGCCAGCCGCGACAACGACTATGGCTACACCTTC
CDR3aa: CASRDNDYGYTF

j_gene: TRBJ2-1
abundance: .
d_gene: TRBD2
v_gene: TRBV5-4
CDR3nt: TGTGCCAGCAGCTCCGGGACTAGCGAATACAATGAGCAGTTCTTC
CDR3aa: CASSSGTSEYNEQFF

j_gene: TRBJ2-2
abundance: many
d_gene: .
v_gene: TRBV2
CDR3nt: TGTGCCAGCAAGAGGAGTCTCCTAGGCGCCGGGGAGCTGTTTTTT
CDR3aa: CASKRSLLGAGELFF

j_gene: TRBJ1-2
abundance: .
d_gene: TRBD1
v_gene: TRBV11-2
CDR3nt: TGTGCCAGCAGTACCGCCAGGGGGATCTATGGCTACACCTTC
CDR3aa: CASSTARGIYGYTF

j_gene: TRBJ1-1
abundance: few
d_gene: .
v_gene: TRBV5-1
CDR3nt: TGCGCCAGCAGCTTGGGCACGGACACTGAAGCTTTCTTT
CDR3aa: CASSLGTDTEAFF

j_gene: TRBJ2-7
abundance: few
d_gene: .
v_gene: TRBV6-2/TRBV6-3
CDR3nt: TGTGCCAGCAGTTACTTGGCCGAAGGGGCCGAGCAGTACTTC
CDR3aa: CASSYLAEGAEQYF

j_gene: TRBJ2-2
abundance: few
d_gene: TRBD2
v_gene: TRBV20-1
CDR3nt: TGCAGTGCTAGACCGCGGACTAGCGGGGGGAAAGGCGGGGAGCTGTTTTTT
CDR3aa: CSARPRTSGGKGGELFF

j_gene: TRBJ1-5
abundance: few
d_gene: TRBD1
v_gene: TRBV24-1
CDR3nt: TGTGCCACCAGTGATAGACAGGGGTTAGGCAATCAGCCCCAGCATTTT
CDR3aa: CATSDRQGLGNQPQHF

j_gene: TRBJ2-2
abundance: .
d_gene: TRBD2
v_gene: TRBV2
CDR3nt: TGTGCCAGTTGGAGAAATCCGGGACTACCGAACACCGGGGAGCTGTTTTTT
CDR3aa: CASWRNPGLPNTGELFF

j_gene: TRBJ2-1
abundance: .
d_gene: .
v_gene: TRBV7-6
CDR3nt: TGTGCCAGCAGCCACTTTGGTAGCAATGAGCAGTTCTTC
CDR3aa: CASSHFGSNEQFF

j_gene: TRBJ2-1
abundance: few
d_gene: .
v_gene: TRBV10-2
CDR3nt: TGCGCCAGCAGTGAGAGCTCGAGTATCGGTGAGCAGTTCTTC
CDR3aa: CASSESSSIGEQFF

j_gene: TRBJ2-3
abundance: few
d_gene: TRBD1
v_gene: TRBV6-5
CDR3nt: TGTGCCAGCAGGAGACAGGGGGGCACAGATACGCAGTATTTT
CDR3aa: CASRRQGGTDTQYF

j_gene: TRBJ2-7
abundance: few
d_gene: .
v_gene: TRBV7-8
CDR3nt: TGTGCCAGCACCCAGAGCCGAACCTACGAGCAGTACTTC
CDR3aa: CASTQSRTYEQYF

j_gene: TRBJ1-1
abundance: many
d_gene: .
v_gene: TRBV6-2/TRBV6-3
CDR3nt: TGTGCCAGCGCCAATTCCCCTGAAGCTTTCTTT
CDR3aa: CASANSPEAFF

j_gene: TRBJ1-5
abundance: .
d_gene: .
v_gene: TRBV9
CDR3nt: TGTGCCAGCAGCGCTACAGGGCTAAATCAGCCCCAGCATTTT
CDR3aa: CASSATGLNQPQHF